A selection of T cell receptor beta chains follows, all from one sample in a study of identical twins. A single record per CDR3 protein comes from TCRdb applying MiXCR to the 5' RACE reads. Among about 690,000 distinct CDR3 sequences, 6% to 6.5% were seen once, and the ten largest hold about 2%. The sample was naive T cells sorted from blood. Every receptor here comes from a man aged 18 to 29 in good health. Each CDR3 is given with its conserved first and last residue. Each record gives: J gene, clone size, D gene, V gene, CDR3 protein, CDR3 DNA. The D gene is left open where the match is weak. Size is stated for part of the rows, as once, few or many counts, or as a class when the clone is expanded.

J gene: TRBJ1-2
clone size: many
D gene: TRBD1
V gene: TRBV29-1
CDR3 protein: CSVDPQGDYGYTF
CDR3 DNA: TGCAGCGTAGATCCTCAGGGGGACTATGGCTACACCTTC

J gene: TRBJ2-1
clone size: many
D gene: -
V gene: TRBV6-1
CDR3 protein: CASAWGGGNGNEQFF
CDR3 DNA: TGTGCCAGCGCCTGGGGGGGCGGGAACGGCAATGAGCAGTTCTTC

J gene: TRBJ2-1
clone size: many
D gene: TRBD2
V gene: TRBV24-1
CDR3 protein: CATSDLFSGTNYNEQFF
CDR3 DNA: TGTGCCACCAGTGATTTGTTTAGCGGGACAAACTACAATGAGCAGTTCTTC

J gene: TRBJ2-2
clone size: many
D gene: -
V gene: TRBV20-1
CDR3 protein: CSAREARGAGELFF
CDR3 DNA: TGCAGTGCTAGAGAGGCCAGGGGTGCCGGGGAGCTGTTTTTT

J gene: TRBJ1-5
clone size: -
D gene: -
V gene: TRBV12-3/TRBV12-4
CDR3 protein: CASSASGGQPQHF
CDR3 DNA: TGTGCCAGCAGCGCCTCGGGCGGGCAGCCCCAGCATTTT

J gene: TRBJ2-7
clone size: -
D gene: -
V gene: TRBV29-1
CDR3 protein: CSVERAVRGEQYF
CDR3 DNA: TGCAGCGTTGAAAGGGCCGTCCGAGGGGAGCAGTACTTC

J gene: TRBJ2-4
clone size: many
D gene: -
V gene: TRBV20-1
CDR3 protein: CSATAIWGGGNIQYF
CDR3 DNA: TGCAGTGCGACAGCCATTTGGGGGGGCGGGAACATTCAGTACTTC

J gene: TRBJ2-4
clone size: few
D gene: TRBD1
V gene: TRBV28
CDR3 protein: CAVQDRGHAKNIQYF
CDR3 DNA: TGTGCCGTACAGGACAGGGGACATGCCAAAAACATTCAGTACTTC

J gene: TRBJ1-1
clone size: few
D gene: TRBD1
V gene: TRBV30
CDR3 protein: CAWSDRGLGTEAFF
CDR3 DNA: TGTGCCTGGAGTGACAGGGGGCTCGGAACTGAAGCTTTCTTT

J gene: TRBJ1-4
clone size: many
D gene: TRBD1
V gene: TRBV5-1
CDR3 protein: CASSVGQGDEKLFF
CDR3 DNA: TGCGCCAGCAGCGTGGGACAGGGGGATGAAAAACTGTTTTTT

J gene: TRBJ1-5
clone size: many
D gene: TRBD1
V gene: TRBV12-3/TRBV12-4
CDR3 protein: CASSSNRGYQPQHF
CDR3 DNA: TGTGCCAGCAGTTCGAACAGGGGTTATCAGCCCCAGCATTTT

J gene: TRBJ1-5
clone size: many
D gene: -
V gene: TRBV5-5
CDR3 protein: CASSLEVRVINQPQHF
CDR3 DNA: TGTGCCAGCAGCTTGGAGGTTAGGGTTATTAATCAGCCCCAGCATTTT

J gene: TRBJ2-1
clone size: -
D gene: -
V gene: TRBV7-9
CDR3 protein: CASSAAGEQFF
CDR3 DNA: TGTGCCAGCAGCGCAGCCGGTGAGCAGTTCTTC

J gene: TRBJ1-1
clone size: many
D gene: -
V gene: TRBV12-3/TRBV12-4
CDR3 protein: CASTLEVNTEAFF
CDR3 DNA: TGTGCCAGCACCCTGGAGGTAAACACTGAAGCTTTCTTT

J gene: TRBJ2-1
clone size: few
D gene: TRBD2
V gene: TRBV30
CDR3 protein: CAWSWGGGSHEQFF
CDR3 DNA: TGTGCCTGGAGTTGGGGGGGAGGGTCCCATGAGCAGTTCTTC

J gene: TRBJ2-1
clone size: few
D gene: -
V gene: TRBV7-2
CDR3 protein: CASSFTGVYNEQFF
CDR3 DNA: TGTGCCAGCAGCTTTACTGGGGTCTACAATGAGCAGTTCTTC

J gene: TRBJ2-1
clone size: few
D gene: -
V gene: TRBV7-9
CDR3 protein: CATTGPIHNEQFF
CDR3 DNA: TGTGCAACTACAGGGCCTATCCACAATGAGCAGTTCTTC

J gene: TRBJ2-7
clone size: -
D gene: -
V gene: TRBV14
CDR3 protein: CASSQEVEQYF
CDR3 DNA: TGTGCCAGCAGCCAAGAAGTCGAGCAGTACTTC

J gene: TRBJ2-3
clone size: many
D gene: TRBD1
V gene: TRBV4-2
CDR3 protein: CASSQVGTGSTDTQYF
CDR3 DNA: TGTGCCAGCAGCCAAGTAGGGACAGGGTCAACAGATACGCAGTATTTT

J gene: TRBJ2-1
clone size: few
D gene: -
V gene: TRBV13
CDR3 protein: CASSFRSGTSRDEQFF
CDR3 DNA: TGTGCCAGCAGCTTCCGATCCGGGACTTCCAGGGATGAGCAGTTCTTC

J gene: TRBJ1-1
clone size: -
D gene: -
V gene: TRBV7-9
CDR3 protein: CASSLSIRTSEAFF
CDR3 DNA: TGTGCCAGCAGCTTAAGTATAAGGACATCTGAAGCTTTCTTT

J gene: TRBJ1-1
clone size: many
D gene: -
V gene: TRBV5-1
CDR3 protein: CASSAGAGTKFGEAFF
CDR3 DNA: TGCGCCAGCAGCGCGGGCGCAGGGACGAAGTTCGGTGAAGCTTTCTTT

J gene: TRBJ1-2
clone size: many
D gene: -
V gene: TRBV5-5
CDR3 protein: CASSSYFDSHKGYTF
CDR3 DNA: TGTGCCAGCAGCTCTTACTTCGACAGTCACAAGGGCTACACCTTC

J gene: TRBJ2-3
clone size: few
D gene: -
V gene: TRBV20-1
CDR3 protein: CSARDTGVDTQYF
CDR3 DNA: TGCAGTGCTAGAGATACGGGCGTCGATACGCAGTATTTT

J gene: TRBJ1-5
clone size: many
D gene: -
V gene: TRBV12-3/TRBV12-4
CDR3 protein: CASSLAGGRQPQHF
CDR3 DNA: TGTGCCAGCAGTTTGGCCGGGGGTAGGCAGCCCCAGCATTTT

J gene: TRBJ2-7
clone size: many
D gene: -
V gene: TRBV6-2/TRBV6-3
CDR3 protein: CASSPIHEQYF
CDR3 DNA: TGTGCCAGCAGTCCTATTCACGAGCAGTACTTC

J gene: TRBJ1-4
clone size: few
D gene: -
V gene: TRBV9
CDR3 protein: CASSVDAGYTEKLFF
CDR3 DNA: TGTGCCAGCAGCGTAGATGCAGGGTATACTGAAAAACTGTTTTTT

J gene: TRBJ2-1
clone size: few
D gene: TRBD2
V gene: TRBV4-2
CDR3 protein: CASSQDGGGLGDYNEQFF
CDR3 DNA: TGTGCCAGCAGCCAAGATGGGGGGGGACTAGGCGACTACAATGAGCAGTTCTTC

J gene: TRBJ2-7
clone size: many
D gene: -
V gene: TRBV15
CDR3 protein: CATTEVRGPNYEQYF
CDR3 DNA: TGTGCCACTACTGAGGTCAGGGGACCCAACTACGAGCAGTACTTC

J gene: TRBJ1-6
clone size: few
D gene: -
V gene: TRBV20-1
CDR3 protein: CSASGTLNSPLHF
CDR3 DNA: TGCAGTGCGTCCGGGACTTTGAATTCACCCCTCCACTTT

J gene: TRBJ2-1
clone size: -
D gene: -
V gene: TRBV7-2
CDR3 protein: CASSQVSATGDNEQFF
CDR3 DNA: TGTGCCAGCAGCCAGGTGTCGGCAACTGGGGACAATGAGCAGTTCTTC

J gene: TRBJ2-1
clone size: few
D gene: TRBD2
V gene: TRBV7-9
CDR3 protein: CASSSSGKAQFF
CDR3 DNA: TGTGCCAGCAGCTCTAGCGGGAAAGCTCAGTTCTTC

J gene: TRBJ1-5
clone size: many
D gene: -
V gene: TRBV20-1
CDR3 protein: CSARVAGGNQPQHF
CDR3 DNA: TGCAGTGCTAGAGTTGCAGGGGGCAATCAGCCCCAGCATTTT

J gene: TRBJ1-1
clone size: few
D gene: -
V gene: TRBV20-1
CDR3 protein: CSAQEDSLNTEAFF
CDR3 DNA: TGCAGTGCTCAGGAGGACAGCCTGAACACTGAAGCTTTCTTT

J gene: TRBJ2-7
clone size: many
D gene: -
V gene: TRBV20-1
CDR3 protein: CSAYRPEAGEQYF
CDR3 DNA: TGCAGTGCGTACCGCCCTGAGGCGGGAGAGCAGTACTTC

J gene: TRBJ2-6
clone size: -
D gene: -
V gene: TRBV29-1
CDR3 protein: CSVDLPSGANVLTF
CDR3 DNA: TGCAGCGTTGATCTTCCCTCGGGGGCCAACGTCCTGACTTTC

J gene: TRBJ2-1
clone size: many
D gene: TRBD2
V gene: TRBV5-1
CDR3 protein: CASSLVGSGDYNEQFF
CDR3 DNA: TGCGCCAGCAGCTTGGTCGGCAGCGGGGACTACAATGAGCAGTTCTTC

J gene: TRBJ1-1
clone size: once
D gene: -
V gene: TRBV12-3/TRBV12-4
CDR3 protein: CASSLGGARGAFF
CDR3 DNA: TGTGCCAGCAGTTTAGGGGGGGCGCGCGGAGCTTTCTTT

J gene: TRBJ1-1
clone size: few
D gene: -
V gene: TRBV7-8
CDR3 protein: CASSKRLGTENTEAFF
CDR3 DNA: TGTGCCAGCAGCAAGCGTTTGGGGACGGAGAACACTGAAGCTTTCTTT

J gene: TRBJ2-1
clone size: many
D gene: TRBD2
V gene: TRBV15
CDR3 protein: CATSRTSGTDSNEQFF
CDR3 DNA: TGTGCCACCAGTAGGACTAGCGGGACAGATTCCAATGAGCAGTTCTTC

J gene: TRBJ1-3
clone size: many
D gene: -
V gene: TRBV20-1
CDR3 protein: CSARLVAGNTIYF
CDR3 DNA: TGCAGTGCTAGATTGGTAGCTGGAAACACCATATATTTT

J gene: TRBJ2-4
clone size: -
D gene: -
V gene: TRBV6-5
CDR3 protein: CGPGVAKNIQYF
CDR3 DNA: TGTGGACCTGGGGTAGCCAAAAACATTCAGTACTTC

J gene: TRBJ2-1
clone size: many
D gene: TRBD2
V gene: TRBV12-3/TRBV12-4
CDR3 protein: CASSSGTSGAPGYNEQFF
CDR3 DNA: TGTGCCAGCAGCTCCGGGACTAGCGGGGCACCGGGGTACAATGAGCAGTTCTTC

J gene: TRBJ2-1
clone size: few
D gene: -
V gene: TRBV4-3
CDR3 protein: CASSQGPTSEQFF
CDR3 DNA: TGCGCCAGCAGCCAGGGTCCGACAAGTGAGCAGTTCTTC

J gene: TRBJ2-1
clone size: -
D gene: TRBD1
V gene: TRBV7-9
CDR3 protein: CASSDHGTGGASEQFF
CDR3 DNA: TGTGCCAGCAGCGACCACGGGACAGGTGGGGCAAGTGAGCAGTTCTTC

J gene: TRBJ2-1
clone size: few
D gene: -
V gene: TRBV5-5
CDR3 protein: CASMAHNEQFF
CDR3 DNA: TGTGCCAGCATGGCCCACAATGAGCAGTTCTTC

J gene: TRBJ2-3
clone size: many
D gene: -
V gene: TRBV12-3/TRBV12-4
CDR3 protein: CASSLFGDTQYF
CDR3 DNA: TGTGCCAGCAGTTTATTCGGAGATACGCAGTATTTT

J gene: TRBJ2-3
clone size: many
D gene: -
V gene: TRBV5-1
CDR3 protein: CASSLDLAILPIDTQYF
CDR3 DNA: TGCGCCAGCAGCTTGGACCTAGCGATCCTCCCCATAGATACGCAGTATTTT

J gene: TRBJ2-2
clone size: few
D gene: -
V gene: TRBV20-1
CDR3 protein: CSAPDWGNTGELFF
CDR3 DNA: TGCAGTGCCCCCGATTGGGGAAACACCGGGGAGCTGTTTTTT

J gene: TRBJ2-1
clone size: -
D gene: -
V gene: TRBV7-8
CDR3 protein: CASSLSGSFSEQFF
CDR3 DNA: TGTGCCAGCAGCTTAAGTGGCTCTTTCTCTGAGCAGTTCTTC

J gene: TRBJ2-3
clone size: -
D gene: TRBD2
V gene: TRBV6-5
CDR3 protein: CASSYGLAGNTDTQYF
CDR3 DNA: TGTGCCAGCAGTTACGGACTAGCGGGAAACACAGATACGCAGTATTTT

J gene: TRBJ2-7
clone size: few
D gene: -
V gene: TRBV15
CDR3 protein: CATSVGAVEQYF
CDR3 DNA: TGTGCCACCAGCGTCGGGGCAGTCGAGCAGTACTTC

J gene: TRBJ1-2
clone size: -
D gene: -
V gene: TRBV5-5
CDR3 protein: CASSLADTPNYGYTF
CDR3 DNA: TGTGCCAGCAGCTTGGCAGACACTCCTAACTATGGCTACACCTTC

J gene: TRBJ2-3
clone size: -
D gene: -
V gene: TRBV29-1
CDR3 protein: CSVELRGQITDTQYF
CDR3 DNA: TGCAGCGTTGAATTGAGGGGACAAATTACAGATACGCAGTATTTT

J gene: TRBJ1-2
clone size: once
D gene: -
V gene: TRBV29-1
CDR3 protein: CSLSGERADYGYSF
CDR3 DNA: TGCAGCCTTTCAGGGGAGCGGGCAGACTATGGCTACTCCTTC

J gene: TRBJ2-2
clone size: -
D gene: -
V gene: TRBV4-2
CDR3 protein: CASREWGGELFF
CDR3 DNA: TGTGCCAGCAGGGAATGGGGCGGGGAGCTGTTTTTT

J gene: TRBJ2-4
clone size: many
D gene: -
V gene: TRBV5-1
CDR3 protein: CASSSPGSNIQYF
CDR3 DNA: TGCGCCAGCAGCTCCCCAGGGTCAAACATTCAGTACTTC

J gene: TRBJ2-7
clone size: many
D gene: TRBD2
V gene: TRBV20-1
CDR3 protein: CSATDSGLAVYEQYF
CDR3 DNA: TGCAGTGCTACGGACTCCGGACTAGCGGTTTACGAGCAGTACTTC

J gene: TRBJ2-1
clone size: few
D gene: TRBD2
V gene: TRBV30
CDR3 protein: CAWSQGLGSYNEQFF
CDR3 DNA: TGTGCCTGGAGTCAGGGACTAGGGTCCTACAATGAGCAGTTCTTC

J gene: TRBJ2-5
clone size: -
D gene: -
V gene: TRBV10-2
CDR3 protein: CASHGSGILKETQYF
CDR3 DNA: TGCGCCAGTCACGGTTCGGGCATTTTGAAAGAGACCCAGTACTTC